This paragraph reports one T cell receptor beta chain. This CDR3 region has 15 residues. Per the germline V gene, CDR1 is LNHDA and CDR2 is SQIVND (reference sequence). With V trimmed by 3 bases and J by 5 bases, 6 bases remained unmatched. The sample is drawn from a study of blood T cell repertoires in COVID-19. Study details: Whether acute or convalescent, the COVID-19 samples came from the United States, Italy and Spain. T cells, B-cell-depleted T cells, or PBMCs provided the cDNA or gDNA that served as material.

Study processing details: Scientists estimated how many nucleated cells there were by amplifying reference gene primers. Repertoires were generated with immunoSEQ multiplex PCR, while TCRdb's copy carries only in-frame clones and drops some. V, J and clone size reflect that table, while D and trimming were determined from the DNA. The profile covers around 250,000 clones, with roughly nine tenths appearing a single time and roughly 4.5% taken by the ten largest. This sequence joins TRBV19 and TRBJ2-3; TRBD2 matches 9 bases. The clonotype was recovered from a woman aged 40 to 50 who had recovered from COVID-19. The sample consisted of peripheral blood. The CDR3 DNA follows: TGTGCCAGTAGTATTGCGGGAGGGCCCGAAGATACGCAGTATTTT. Translating it yields CASSIAGGPEDTQYF.